The next 30 T cell receptor beta chains were all read from a single sample in a study of blood T cell repertoires in COVID-19. TCRdb's copy holds only in-frame clones and misses some; the assay was immunoSEQ multiplex PCR. The sample has about 44,000 clones, approximately 79% seen once. The sequenced sample was peripheral blood. The receptors come from a human donor in a cohort sampled during active COVID-19.

DNA of the CDR3: TGTGCCAGCAGTGAATCTCTGGGGCTCTCCTATGGCTACACCTTC. This gives the protein CASSESLGLSYGYTF. The rearrangement uses TRBV6-1 and TRBJ1-2, with TRBD1 as a possible D gene (5 bases). This CDR3 comprises 15 residues. With 2 bases removed from V and 4 bases from J, the gap between germline ends came to 14 bases. Germline V gene data show CDR1 as MNHNS and CDR2 as SASEGT.

The chain is built from TRBV6-5 and TRBJ1-1, with TRBD1 matching over 8 bases. The CDR3 is 16 residues long. J lost 2 bases, V lost 2 bases, and 7 bases had no gene match. Germline V gives CDR1 MNHEY, CDR2 SVGAGI. This chain's CDR3 is CASSYGQGRSNTEAFF. CDR3 nucleotide sequence: TGTGCCAGCAGTTACGGACAGGGACGTTCTAACACTGAAGCTTTCTTT.

This clone appeared a few times. This chain uses TRBV2 with TRBJ1-1; D might be TRBD1 (5 bases). The ends were cut back, 3 bases at V and 3 bases at J, with 11 bases in the middle. This CDR3 is built from 14 residues. CDR1 is SNHLY and CDR2 is FYNNEI in the germline V gene. This CDR3 reads CASSDRRGDTEAFF. CDR3 sequence (DNA): TGTGCCAGCAGTGACCGGCGGGGGGACACTGAAGCTTTCTTT.

This chain joins TRBV7-9 and TRBJ1-2; no firm D call. The CDR3 has 14 amino acids. The V end was cut by 3 bases, the J end by 2 bases, with 10 bases between. Germline V lookup: CDR1 SEHNR, CDR2 FQNEAQ (reference sequence). The CDR3 loop is CASSFSGWNYGYTF. The CDR3 DNA reads TGTGCCAGCAGCTTTTCGGGTTGGAACTATGGCTACACCTTC.

The CDR3 spells CAWSVEGGTPLHF. The CDR3 DNA sequence: TGTGCCTGGAGTGTGGAGGGCGGGACACCCCTCCACTTT. The chain employs TRBV30 and TRBJ1-6; D uncertain. Per germline, CDR1 GTSNPN and CDR2 SVGIG (reference sequence). With 0 bases removed from V and 11 bases from J, the gap between germline ends came to 11 bases. The CDR3 spans 13 residues.

This clone was seen a single time. V and J are TRBV6-5 and TRBJ2-3; D possibly corresponds to TRBD1 (6 bases). This CDR3 is 13 amino acids long. The V end was cut by 8 bases, the J end by 4 bases, with 13 bases between. Germline CDR1 reads MNHEY; CDR2 reads SVGAGI. The CDR3 here is CASADRRPDTQYF. The DNA for the CDR3 is TGTGCCAGCGCGGACAGACGTCCAGATACGCAGTATTTT.

The V gene is TRBV2, the J gene TRBJ2-6, with a possible D match to TRBD2 (6 bases). This CDR3 region has 17 residues. Germline V lookup: CDR1 SNHLY, CDR2 FYNNEI. V gave up 7 bases and J gave up 0 bases, with 16 bases separating them. Written as DNA, the CDR3 is TGTGCCAGCACGGGGCTAGCGAGCGCCTCTGGGGCCAACGTCCTGACTTTC. It yields the protein CASTGLASASGANVLTF. The full variable domain, with the rest looked up from reference TRBV2 and TRBJ2-6, is EPEVTQTPSHQVTQMGQEVILRCVPISNHLYFYWYRQILGQKVEFLVSFYNNEISEKSEIFDDQFSVERPDGSNFTLKIRSTKLEDSAMYFCASTGLASASGANVLTFGAGSRLTVL.

This rearrangement joins TRBV3-1 (or the pseudogene TRBV3-2) to TRBJ2-1; 9 bases fit TRBD2. V was pared by 1 base and J by 7 bases, with 5 bases of the junction left unmatched. Germline loops: CDR1 LGHDT, CDR2 YNNKEL (reference sequence). The CDR3 is 15 residues long. The CDR3 protein is CASSQGRGGANEQFF. The DNA of the CDR3 is TGTGCCAGCAGCCAAGGTCGCGGGGGGGCAAATGAGCAGTTCTTC.

A few counts support this clone. The chain carries TRBV4-1 and TRBJ1-6, with D possibly being TRBD1 (5 bases). This CDR3 spans 16 amino acids. Trimming removed 0 bases at V and 3 bases at J, with 9 bases between. Germline loops: CDR1 MGHRA, CDR2 YSYEKL. Here the CDR3 DNA reads TGCGCCAGCAGCCAAGAATGGGGACTCTATAATTCACCCCTCCACTTT. Encoded protein: CASSQEWGLYNSPLHF.

The rearrangement uses TRBV5-8 and TRBJ2-3; unclear D gene. Germline loops: CDR1 SGHTS, CDR2 YDEGEE. The CDR3 extends over 15 amino acids. Trimming removed 0 bases at V and 1 base at J, with 9 bases between. CDR3 nucleotides: TGTGCCAGCAGCTTGGTTTTGTCGGGCACAGATACGCAGTATTTT. This encodes CASSLVLSGTDTQYF.

The chain recombines TRBV7-9 with TRBJ2-2, with D perhaps TRBD2 (6 bases). V lost 3 bases and J lost 1, with 6 bases in between. This CDR3 is 14 amino acids long. Germline assignment: CDR1 SEHNR and CDR2 FQNEAQ (reference sequence). The chain's CDR3 is CASSFGGNTGELFF. CDR3 DNA: TGTGCCAGCAGCTTCGGGGGGAACACCGGGGAGCTGTTTTTT.

This chain connects TRBV5-5 to TRBJ2-5, with 8 bases identical to TRBD1. Per germline, CDR1 SGHKS and CDR2 YYEKEE (reference sequence). V lost 2 bases to trimming and J lost 5 bases; unmatched junction nucleotides: 11. The CDR3 spans 16 residues. In DNA, the CDR3 is TGTGCCAGCAGCTTAGGACAGGGTGAATCTCGGGAGACCCAGTACTTC. It is translated as CASSLGQGESRETQYF. Supplemented by reference TRBV5-5 and TRBJ2-5, the full variable domain reads DAGVTQSPTHLIKTRGQQVTLRCSPISGHKSVSWYQQVLGQGPQFIFQYYEKEERGRGNFPDRFSARQFPNYSSELNVNALLLGDSALYLCASSLGQGESRETQYFGPGTRLLVL.

The V gene is TRBV6-5, the J gene TRBJ2-5, with 10 positions matching TRBD1. The V gene's germline CDR1 is MNHEY and CDR2 SVGAGI. The CDR3 is 15 amino acids. V gave up 4 bases and J gave up 0 bases; unmatched junction bases: 2. The CDR3 DNA sequence: TGTGCCAGCAGTTTGACAGGGGGCGACCAAGAGACCCAGTACTTC. The encoded protein is CASSLTGGDQETQYF.

The J gene is TRBJ2-3, the V gene TRBV6-2 or TRBV6-3; 14 positions match TRBD2. The germline V gene has CDR1 MNHEY and CDR2 SVGEGT. The V gene end was trimmed by 2 bases and the J gene end by 2 bases; junction bases not matched to a gene: 9. The CDR3 has 19 amino acids. CDR3 coding DNA: TGTGCCAGCAGTTACCCAGAAGGACTAGCGGGGGGATACACAGATACGCAGTATTTT. Its translation is CASSYPEGLAGGYTDTQYF.

The CDR3 DNA reads TGTGCCAGCAGCCTAGGGGGAGTCACTGAAGCTTTCTTT. This gives the protein CASSLGGVTEAFF. The rearrangement links TRBV3-1 (or the pseudogene TRBV3-2) to TRBJ1-1; D might be TRBD1 (6 bases). This CDR3 has 13 residues. CDR1 is LGHDT, CDR2 YNNKEL, per germline (reference sequence). Trimming took off 4 bases at V and 4 bases at J, with 10 bases between the two ends.

The chain is built from TRBV19 and TRBJ2-4; D might be TRBD1 (6 bases). The V gene's germline CDR1 is LNHDA and CDR2 SQIVND (reference sequence). With 9 bases removed from V and 0 bases from J, the gap between germline ends came to 12 bases. The CDR3 loop spans 14 amino acids. CDR3 amino acids: CASEDSLAKNIQYF. The CDR3 coding sequence is TGTGCCAGCGAGGACAGTCTAGCCAAAAACATTCAGTACTTC. The complete variable domain, with remaining parts taken from reference TRBV19 and TRBJ2-4, reads DGGITQSPKYLFRKEGQNVTLSCEQNLNHDAMYWYRQDPGQGLRLIYYSQIVNDFQKGDIAEGYSVSREKKESFPLTVTSAQKNPTAFYLCASEDSLAKNIQYFGAGTRLSVL.

The chain combines TRBV5-1 with TRBJ2-5, with 10 bases lining up with TRBD2. The CDR3 runs to 18 residues. Germline assignment: CDR1 SGHRS and CDR2 YFSETQ. V lost 1 base and J lost 1; bases outside the gene matches: 10. This chain's CDR3 is CASSLSPLPSGGQETQYF. CDR3 bases: TGCGCCAGCAGCTTGTCCCCCCTCCCTAGCGGGGGCCAAGAGACCCAGTACTTC. The full variable domain, with the rest looked up from reference TRBV5-1 and TRBJ2-5, is KAGVTQTPRYLIKTRGQQVTLSCSPISGHRSVSWYQQTPGQGLQFLFEYFSETQRNKGNFPGRFSGRQFSNSRSEMNVSTLELGDSALYLCASSLSPLPSGGQETQYFGPGTRLLVL.

The chain recombines TRBV19 with TRBJ2-1; 8 positions agree with TRBD2. Germline loops: CDR1 LNHDA, CDR2 SQIVND (reference sequence). This CDR3 is 14 amino acids long. With V trimmed by 3 bases and J by 7 bases, 5 bases remained unmatched. The CDR3, as DNA: TGTGCCAGTAGTATGAGCGGGGGTCTTAATGAGCAGTTCTTC. Its translation is CASSMSGGLNEQFF.

The J gene is TRBJ1-3, the V gene TRBV13; D is possibly TRBD1 (6 bases). Trimming took off 5 bases at V and 1 base at J, with 12 bases between the two ends. The CDR3 is 15 residues long. Germline CDR1 PRHDT, CDR2 FYEKMQ (reference sequence). The CDR3 spells CASSATGLSGNTIYF. For the CDR3, the DNA is TGTGCCAGCAGCGCGACAGGCCTTTCTGGAAACACCATATATTTT.

This clone has only a few counts. The chain is built from TRBV29-1 and TRBJ1-5, with D perhaps TRBD1 (6 bases). The CDR3 is 13 residues long. Between the trimmed V and J ends, which lost 8 bases and 7 bases, there was a span of 18 bases. Germline assignment: CDR1 SQVTM and CDR2 ANQGSEA. The CDR3 protein is CSYNLGAGQPQHF. In DNA, the CDR3 is TGCAGCTACAATTTGGGGGCCGGGCAGCCCCAGCATTTT.

The chain links TRBV6-5 to TRBJ1-3, with D tentatively TRBD1 (5 bases). There are 14 residues in the CDR3. Germline CDR1 and CDR2: MNHEY and SVGAGI. The ends were cut back, 4 bases at V and 3 bases at J, with 10 bases in the middle. The CDR3 sequence: CASSSTGHGNTIYF. The CDR3 nucleotides read TGTGCCAGCAGTTCTACAGGACATGGAAACACCATATATTTT.

The chain combines TRBV6-5 with TRBJ1-5, with TRBD1 matching over 8 bases. The CDR3 length is 14 residues. In germline, CDR1 is MNHEY, CDR2 SVGAGI. V lost 2 bases and J lost 10; bases outside the gene matches: 7. CDR3 sequence (DNA): TGTGCCAGCAGTTACGACAGGGGAGGGCGACCCCAGCATTTT. This codes for CASSYDRGGRPQHF.

The chain carries TRBV6-5 and TRBJ2-1, with D uncertain. The V end was cut by 7 bases, the J end by 3 bases, with 10 bases between. Germline values: CDR1 MNHEY, CDR2 SVGAGI. The CDR3 is made up of 13 amino acids. The CDR3, as DNA: TGTGCCAGCACCCTATATCGCTACAATGAGCAGTTCTTC. Its translation is CASTLYRYNEQFF.

The sample holds one count of this clone. The chain is built from TRBV3-1 (or the pseudogene TRBV3-2) and TRBJ2-7; D is possibly TRBD1 (5 bases). With 2 bases removed from V and 3 bases from J, the gap between germline ends came to 11 bases. CDR1 LGHDT and CDR2 YNNKEL come from the germline V gene (reference sequence). The CDR3 runs 14 residues. The CDR3 sequence: CASSQLPGNYEQYF. The CDR3 nucleotides read TGTGCCAGCAGCCAACTCCCAGGGAACTACGAGCAGTACTTC.

The chain recombines TRBV6-6 with TRBJ1-5; 9 bases fit TRBD1. The V gene's germline CDR1 is MNHNY and CDR2 SVGAGI (reference sequence). The trim removed 5 bases at V and 1 base at J, leaving 3 bases unmatched. The CDR3 loop spans 15 amino acids. This chain's CDR3 is CASSDRGRSNQPQHF. DNA for the CDR3: TGTGCCAGCAGTGACAGGGGGAGGAGCAATCAGCCCCAGCATTTT.

The V and J genes are TRBV27 and TRBJ1-1; TRBD1 agrees at 7 bases. The J segment lost 1 base and the V segment lost 5 bases, leaving 7 bases of the junction unmatched. The CDR3 consists of 15 residues. Germline values: CDR1 MNHEY, CDR2 SMNVEV (reference sequence). CDR3 in amino acids: CASSPQTGRNTEAFF. The CDR3 region has the DNA TGTGCCAGCAGTCCGCAGACAGGGAGGAACACTGAAGCTTTCTTT.

The V and J genes are TRBV7-3 and TRBJ2-3; a possible D gene is TRBD2 (5 bases). Germline V gene sequence: CDR1 SGHTA, CDR2 FQGTGA. Trimming pared 5 bases from V and 6 bases from J, leaving 15 bases between. The CDR3 extends over 14 amino acids. The CDR3, as DNA: TGTGCCAGCAGCAGAGGACTGAGCGCCGATACGCAGTATTTT. It specifies CASSRGLSADTQYF.

The V and J genes are TRBV19 and TRBJ2-5; a possible D gene is TRBD1 (6 bases). The germline CDR1 and CDR2 sequences are LNHDA and SQIVND (reference sequence). The CDR3 loop spans 13 amino acids. V dropped 6 bases and J dropped 5 bases, with 13 bases sitting between them. CDR3 DNA sequence: TGTGCCAGTAGCAACAGGGAACGGGAGACCCAGTACTTC. Protein product: CASSNRERETQYF.

The CDR3 loop is CSGSGTGLNTEAFF. The DNA of the CDR3 is TGCAGCGGCTCCGGGACAGGGCTGAACACTGAAGCTTTCTTT. V gene TRBV29-1 combines with J gene TRBJ1-1, with TRBD1 matching 9 bases. V trimming: 7 bases; J trimming: 0 bases; junction bases outside the gene matches: 6. Germline CDR1 SQVTM, CDR2 ANQGSEA. There are 14 residues in the CDR3. Using reference TRBV29-1 and TRBJ1-1 for the parts outside the CDR3, the full variable domain is SAVISQKPSRDICQRGTSLTIQCQVDSQVTMMFWYRQQPGQSLTLIATANQGSEATYESGFVIDKFPISRPNLTFSTLTVSNMSPEDSSIYLCSGSGTGLNTEAFFGQGTRLTVV.

The rearrangement uses TRBV5-5 and TRBJ1-5; possible D gene TRBD1, 6 bases. In germline, CDR1 is SGHKS, CDR2 YYEKEE (reference sequence). This CDR3 comprises 16 residues. Trimming removed 0 bases from V and 4 bases from J, with 14 bases in between. CDR3 region: CASSLGPDSFNQPQHF. CDR3 DNA: TGTGCCAGCAGCTTGGGGCCGGACAGCTTTAATCAGCCCCAGCATTTT.